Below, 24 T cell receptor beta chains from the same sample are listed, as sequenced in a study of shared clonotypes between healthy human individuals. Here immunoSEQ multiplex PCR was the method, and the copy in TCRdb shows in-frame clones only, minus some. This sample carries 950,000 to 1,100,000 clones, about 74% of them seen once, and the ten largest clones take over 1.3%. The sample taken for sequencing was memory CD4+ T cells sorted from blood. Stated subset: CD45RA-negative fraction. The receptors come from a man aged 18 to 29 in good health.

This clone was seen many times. CDR3 region: CASRFTVTSGNTIYF. DNA for the CDR3: TGTGCCAGCAGGTTCACGGTTACCTCTGGAAACACCATATATTTT. V usage is TRBV2 and J usage is TRBJ1-3; D unresolved. Trimming took off 6 bases at V and 0 bases at J, with 12 bases between the two ends. CDR1 and CDR2 from the germline V gene are SNHLY and FYNNEI. The CDR3 has 15 residues.

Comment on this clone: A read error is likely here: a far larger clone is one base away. The DNA for the CDR3 is TGTGCCTGGAGGGGCAGGGGGTCTGGAGAGACCCAGTACTTC. Amino acid sequence: CAWRGRGSGETQYF. The rearrangement links TRBV30 to TRBJ2-5; 7 bases are a match to TRBD1. V trimming: 3 bases; J trimming: 4 bases; junction bases outside the gene matches: 8. This CDR3 is built from 14 residues. Germline-derived CDR1 and CDR2 are GTSNPN and SVGIG (reference sequence).

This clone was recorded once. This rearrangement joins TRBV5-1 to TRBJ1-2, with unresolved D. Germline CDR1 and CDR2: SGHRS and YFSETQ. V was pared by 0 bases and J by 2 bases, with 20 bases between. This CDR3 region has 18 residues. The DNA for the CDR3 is TGCGCCAGCAGCTTGGGATCGGTACTTAGACGCGCAAACTATGGCTACACCTTC. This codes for CASSLGSVLRRANYGYTF.

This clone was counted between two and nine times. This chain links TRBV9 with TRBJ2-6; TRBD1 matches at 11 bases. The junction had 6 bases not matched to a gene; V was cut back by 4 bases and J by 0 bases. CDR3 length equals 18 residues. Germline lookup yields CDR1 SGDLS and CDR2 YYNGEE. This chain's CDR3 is CASSPRGTGGSGANVLTF. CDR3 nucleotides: TGTGCCAGCAGCCCTCGAGGGACAGGGGGCTCTGGGGCCAACGTCCTGACTTTC.

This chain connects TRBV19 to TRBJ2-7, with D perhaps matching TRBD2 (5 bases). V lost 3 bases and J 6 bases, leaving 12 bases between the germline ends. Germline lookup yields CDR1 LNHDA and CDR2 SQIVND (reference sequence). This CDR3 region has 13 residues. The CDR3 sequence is CASSISSFGEQYF. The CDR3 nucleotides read TGTGCCAGTAGTATCTCTAGCTTCGGCGAGCAGTACTTC. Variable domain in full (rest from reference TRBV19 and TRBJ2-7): DGGITQSPKYLFRKEGQNVTLSCEQNLNHDAMYWYRQDPGQGLRLIYYSQIVNDFQKGDIAEGYSVSREKKESFPLTVTSAQKNPTAFYLCASSISSFGEQYFGPGTRLTVT.

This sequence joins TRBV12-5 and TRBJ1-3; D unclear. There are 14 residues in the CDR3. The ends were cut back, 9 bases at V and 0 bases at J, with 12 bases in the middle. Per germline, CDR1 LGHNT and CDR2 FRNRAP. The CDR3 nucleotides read TGTGCTAGCCTTCGGGGTAGCTCTGGAAACACCATATATTTT. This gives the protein CASLRGSSGNTIYF.

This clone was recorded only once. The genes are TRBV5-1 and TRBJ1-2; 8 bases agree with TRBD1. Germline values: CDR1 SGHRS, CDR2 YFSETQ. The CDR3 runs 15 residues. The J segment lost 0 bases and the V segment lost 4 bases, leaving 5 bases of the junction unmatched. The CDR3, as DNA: TGCGCCAGCAGCCCGCAGGGACAGGCTAACTATGGCTACACCTTC. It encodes CASSPQGQANYGYTF.

The CDR3 region is CASSRQGALNYNEQFF. For the CDR3, the DNA is TGTGCCAGCAGCCGACAGGGGGCCCTTAACTACAATGAGCAGTTCTTC. The chain combines TRBV5-4 with TRBJ2-1; TRBD1 matches at 10 bases. With 4 bases clipped from V and 3 bases from J, the junction kept 7 bases outside the gene matches. There are 16 residues in the CDR3. CDR1 is SGHNT and CDR2 is YYREEE in the germline V gene (reference sequence).

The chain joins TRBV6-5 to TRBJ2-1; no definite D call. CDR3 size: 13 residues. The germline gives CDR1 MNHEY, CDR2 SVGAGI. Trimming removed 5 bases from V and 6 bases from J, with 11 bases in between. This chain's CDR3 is CASSRPYVNEQFF. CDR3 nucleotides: TGTGCCAGCAGTCGACCTTACGTCAATGAGCAGTTCTTC.

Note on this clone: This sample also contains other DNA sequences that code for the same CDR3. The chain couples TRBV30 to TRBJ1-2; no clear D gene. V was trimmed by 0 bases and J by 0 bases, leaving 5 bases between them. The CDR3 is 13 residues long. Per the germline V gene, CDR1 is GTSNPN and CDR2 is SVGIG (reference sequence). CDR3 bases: TGTGCCTGGAGTGTACCGCCTAACTATGGCTACACCTTC. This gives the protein CAWSVPPNYGYTF.

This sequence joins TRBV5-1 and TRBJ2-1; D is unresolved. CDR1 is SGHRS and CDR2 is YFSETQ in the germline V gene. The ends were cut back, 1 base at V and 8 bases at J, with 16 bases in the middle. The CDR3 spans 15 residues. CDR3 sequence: CASSLSYPSGDEQFF. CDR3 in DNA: TGCGCCAGCAGCTTGTCCTACCCCTCGGGCGATGAGCAGTTCTTC. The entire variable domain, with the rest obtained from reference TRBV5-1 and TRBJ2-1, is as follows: KAGVTQTPRYLIKTRGQQVTLSCSPISGHRSVSWYQQTPGQGLQFLFEYFSETQRNKGNFPGRFSGRQFSNSRSEMNVSTLELGDSALYLCASSLSYPSGDEQFFGPGTRLTVL.

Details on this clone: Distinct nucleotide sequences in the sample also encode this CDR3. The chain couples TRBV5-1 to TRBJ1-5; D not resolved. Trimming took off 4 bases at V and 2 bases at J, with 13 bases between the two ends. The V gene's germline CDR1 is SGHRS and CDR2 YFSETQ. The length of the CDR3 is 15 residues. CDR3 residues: CASSPEGAGNQPQHF. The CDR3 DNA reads TGCGCCAGCAGCCCGGAAGGAGCGGGCAATCAGCCCCAGCATTTT.

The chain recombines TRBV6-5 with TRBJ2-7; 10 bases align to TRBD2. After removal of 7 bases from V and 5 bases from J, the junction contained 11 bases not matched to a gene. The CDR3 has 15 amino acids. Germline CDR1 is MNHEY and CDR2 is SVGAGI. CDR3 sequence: CASTPPLAGVDEQYF. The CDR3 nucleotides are TGTGCCAGCACCCCTCCCCTAGCGGGAGTAGACGAGCAGTACTTC.

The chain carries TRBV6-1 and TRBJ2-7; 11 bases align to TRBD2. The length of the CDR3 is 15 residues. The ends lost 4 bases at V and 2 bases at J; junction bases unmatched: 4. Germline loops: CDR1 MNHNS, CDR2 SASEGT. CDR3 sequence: CASSGGSGGAYEQYF. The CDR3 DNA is TGTGCCAGCAGTGGTGGTAGCGGGGGGGCCTACGAGCAGTACTTC.

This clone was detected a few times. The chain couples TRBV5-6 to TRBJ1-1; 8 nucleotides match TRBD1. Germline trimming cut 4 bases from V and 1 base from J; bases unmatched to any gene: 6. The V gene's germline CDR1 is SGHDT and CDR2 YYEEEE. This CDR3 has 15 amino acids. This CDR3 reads CASSVPGTGNTEAFF. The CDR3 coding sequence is TGTGCCAGCAGCGTCCCCGGGACAGGGAACACTGAAGCTTTCTTT.

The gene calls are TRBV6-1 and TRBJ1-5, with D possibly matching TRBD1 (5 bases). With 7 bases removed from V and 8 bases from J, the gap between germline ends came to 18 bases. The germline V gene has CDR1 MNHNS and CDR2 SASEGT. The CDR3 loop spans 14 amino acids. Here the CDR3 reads CASTPGAPGEPQHF. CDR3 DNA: TGTGCCAGCACCCCGGGAGCCCCGGGGGAGCCCCAGCATTTT.

Written as DNA, the CDR3 is TGCGCCAGCAGCTTGGGGGGACAGGGGCCCTCCTACGAGCAGTACTTC. Amino acids: CASSLGGQGPSYEQYF. The chain combines TRBV5-1 with TRBJ2-7, with TRBD1 matching 10 bases. CDR1 SGHRS and CDR2 YFSETQ come from the germline V gene. This CDR3 region has 16 residues. V trimming: 0 bases; J trimming: 0 bases; junction bases outside the gene matches: 3.

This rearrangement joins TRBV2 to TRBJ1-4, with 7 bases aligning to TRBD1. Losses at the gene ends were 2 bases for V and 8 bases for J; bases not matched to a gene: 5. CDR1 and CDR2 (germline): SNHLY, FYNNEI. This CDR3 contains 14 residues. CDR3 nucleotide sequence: TGTGCCAGCAGTGAACAGGGGGGGAGAGAAAAACTGTTTTTT. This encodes CASSEQGGREKLFF. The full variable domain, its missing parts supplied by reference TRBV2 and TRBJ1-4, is EPEVTQTPSHQVTQMGQEVILRCVPISNHLYFYWYRQILGQKVEFLVSFYNNEISEKSEIFDDQFSVERPDGSNFTLKIRSTKLEDSAMYFCASSEQGGREKLFFGSGTQLSVL.

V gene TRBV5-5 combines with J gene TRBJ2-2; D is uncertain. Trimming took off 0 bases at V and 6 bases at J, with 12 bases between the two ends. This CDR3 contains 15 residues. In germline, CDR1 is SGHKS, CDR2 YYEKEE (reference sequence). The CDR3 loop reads CASSLATLMAGELFF. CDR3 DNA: TGTGCCAGCAGCTTGGCCACCCTGATGGCCGGGGAGCTGTTTTTT. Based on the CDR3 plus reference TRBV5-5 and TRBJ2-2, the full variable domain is DAGVTQSPTHLIKTRGQQVTLRCSPISGHKSVSWYQQVLGQGPQFIFQYYEKEERGRGNFPDRFSARQFPNYSSELNVNALLLGDSALYLCASSLATLMAGELFFGEGSRLTVL.

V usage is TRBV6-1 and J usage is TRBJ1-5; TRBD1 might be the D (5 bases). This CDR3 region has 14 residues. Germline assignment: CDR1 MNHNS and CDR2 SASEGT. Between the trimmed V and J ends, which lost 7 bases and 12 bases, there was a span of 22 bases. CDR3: CASKLMTAGVDQHF. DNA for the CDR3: TGTGCCAGCAAACTAATGACAGCCGGAGTGGACCAGCATTTT.

The CDR3 DNA is TGTGCCAGCAGCTTGGGACAGAACCTATATAGCAATCAGCCCCAGCATTTT. It is translated as CASSLGQNLYSNQPQHF. The chain joins TRBV11-2 to TRBJ1-5, with TRBD1 matching 7 bases. The length of the CDR3 is 17 residues. The V segment lost 3 bases and the J segment 0 bases; nucleotides outside the gene matches: 8. Germline CDR1 and CDR2: SGHAT and FQNNGV.

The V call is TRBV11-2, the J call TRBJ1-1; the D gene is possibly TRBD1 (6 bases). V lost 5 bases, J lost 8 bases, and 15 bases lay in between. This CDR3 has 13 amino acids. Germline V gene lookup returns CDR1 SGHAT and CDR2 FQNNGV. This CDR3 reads CASSRSRTEEAFF. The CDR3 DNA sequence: TGTGCCAGCAGCCGGTCAAGGACAGAGGAAGCTTTCTTT.

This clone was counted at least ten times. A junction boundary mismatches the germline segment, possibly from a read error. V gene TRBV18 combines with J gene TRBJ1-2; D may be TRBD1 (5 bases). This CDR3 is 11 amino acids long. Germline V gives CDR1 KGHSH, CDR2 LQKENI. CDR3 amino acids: CASSPGDRIAF. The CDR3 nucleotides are TGTGCCAGCTCACCAGGGGACCGCATCGCCTTC.

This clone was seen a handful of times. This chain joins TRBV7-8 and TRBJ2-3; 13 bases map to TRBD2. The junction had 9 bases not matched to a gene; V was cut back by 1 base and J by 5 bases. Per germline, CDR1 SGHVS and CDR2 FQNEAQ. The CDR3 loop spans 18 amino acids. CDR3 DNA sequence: TGTGCCAGCAGCTTAGGAGCACGGACTAGCGGGAGTGGAGATACGCAGTATTTT. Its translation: CASSLGARTSGSGDTQYF.